This TCR beta chain was retrieved from a study of cytomegalovirus exposure and HLA in healthy donors. Overall study results and limits: According to a later analysis, most TCR beta chains associated with CMV appeared HLA-restricted. Previous analysis showed most TCR beta V segments were productive about 87% or about 30% of the time. Analysis was carried out at a later point, and it linked a missense DCLRE1C variant to TCR beta V- and J-gene trimming.

Every donor was a healthy person donating bone marrow. This clone was found once. Its antigen is not known. Vbeta (60) and Jbeta (13) primers were used in the PCR. Only in-frame clones appear in the TCRdb table, and some are missing; sequencing was by immunoSEQ multiplex PCR. This sample yields 170,000 or so clones, of which 60% to 85% are seen a single time; about 1.4% belongs to the top ten. The CDR3 loop spans 14 amino acids. V dropped 4 bases and J dropped 4 bases, with 13 bases sitting between them. Germline CDR1 reads SGHVS; CDR2 reads FQNEAQ. The sequencing input was PBMCs. The chain combines TRBV7-8 with TRBJ2-5; maybe TRBD2 (5 bases). This clonotype was obtained from a woman in her thirties in good health and CMV-seronegative. CDR3 DNA: TGTGCCAGCAGCTCCCCTGGACTTAGAGAGACCCAGTACTTC. Protein sequence: CASSSPGLRETQYF.